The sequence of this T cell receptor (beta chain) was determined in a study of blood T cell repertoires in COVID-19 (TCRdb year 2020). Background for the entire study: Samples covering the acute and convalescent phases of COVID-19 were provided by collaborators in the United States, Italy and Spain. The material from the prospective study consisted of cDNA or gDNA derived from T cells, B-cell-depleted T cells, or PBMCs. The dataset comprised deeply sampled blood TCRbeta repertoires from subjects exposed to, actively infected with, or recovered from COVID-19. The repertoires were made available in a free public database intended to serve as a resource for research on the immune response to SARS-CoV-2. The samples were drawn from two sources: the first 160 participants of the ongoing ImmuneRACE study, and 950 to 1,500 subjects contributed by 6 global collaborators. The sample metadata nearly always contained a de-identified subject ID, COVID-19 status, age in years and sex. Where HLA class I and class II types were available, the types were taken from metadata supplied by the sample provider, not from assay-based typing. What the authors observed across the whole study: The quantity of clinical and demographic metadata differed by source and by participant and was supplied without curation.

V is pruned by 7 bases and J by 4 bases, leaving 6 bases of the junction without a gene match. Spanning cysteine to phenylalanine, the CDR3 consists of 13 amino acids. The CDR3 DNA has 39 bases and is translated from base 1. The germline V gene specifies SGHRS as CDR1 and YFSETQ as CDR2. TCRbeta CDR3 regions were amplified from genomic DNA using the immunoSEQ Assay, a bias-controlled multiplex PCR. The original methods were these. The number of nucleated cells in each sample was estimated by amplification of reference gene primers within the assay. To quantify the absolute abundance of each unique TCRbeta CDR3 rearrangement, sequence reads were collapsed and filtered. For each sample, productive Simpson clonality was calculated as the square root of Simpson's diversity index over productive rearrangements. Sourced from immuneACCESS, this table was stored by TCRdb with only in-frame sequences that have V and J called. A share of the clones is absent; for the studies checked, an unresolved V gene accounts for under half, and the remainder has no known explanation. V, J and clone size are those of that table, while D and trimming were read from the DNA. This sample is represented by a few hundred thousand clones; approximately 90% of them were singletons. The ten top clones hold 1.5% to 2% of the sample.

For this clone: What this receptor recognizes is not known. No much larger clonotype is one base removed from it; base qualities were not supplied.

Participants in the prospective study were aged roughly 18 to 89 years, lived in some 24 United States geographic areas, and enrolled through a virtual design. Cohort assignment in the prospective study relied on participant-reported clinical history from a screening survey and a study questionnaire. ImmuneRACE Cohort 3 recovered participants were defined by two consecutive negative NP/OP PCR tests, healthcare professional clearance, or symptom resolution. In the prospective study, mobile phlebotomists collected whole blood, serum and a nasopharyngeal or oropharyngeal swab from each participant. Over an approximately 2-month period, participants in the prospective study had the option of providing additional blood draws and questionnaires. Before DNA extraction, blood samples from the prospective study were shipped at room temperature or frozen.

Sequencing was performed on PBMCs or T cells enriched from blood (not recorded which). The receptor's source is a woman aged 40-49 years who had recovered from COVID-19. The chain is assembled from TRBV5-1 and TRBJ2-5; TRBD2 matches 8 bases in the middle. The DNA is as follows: TGCGCCAGCCGGGAGGGGTCGGTAGAGACCCAGTACTTC. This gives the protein CASREGSVETQYF.